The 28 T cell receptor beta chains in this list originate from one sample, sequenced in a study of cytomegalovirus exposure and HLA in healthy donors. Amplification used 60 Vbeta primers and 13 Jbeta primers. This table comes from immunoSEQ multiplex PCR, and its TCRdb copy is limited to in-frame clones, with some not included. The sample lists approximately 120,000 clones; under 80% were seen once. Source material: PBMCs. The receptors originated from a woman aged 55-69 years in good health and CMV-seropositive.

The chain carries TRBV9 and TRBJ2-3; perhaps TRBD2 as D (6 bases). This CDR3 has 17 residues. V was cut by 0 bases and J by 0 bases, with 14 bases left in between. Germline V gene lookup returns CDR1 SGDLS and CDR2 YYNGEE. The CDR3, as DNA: TGTGCCAGCAGCGTAGGCCTTAGCGGCGCGAGCACAGATACGCAGTATTTT. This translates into CASSVGLSGASTDTQYF. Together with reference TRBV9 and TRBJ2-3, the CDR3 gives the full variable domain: DSGVTQTPKHLITATGQRVTLRCSPRSGDLSVYWYQQSLDQGLQFLIQYYNGEERAKGNILERFSAQQFPDLHSELNLSSLELGDSALYFCASSVGLSGASTDTQYFGPGTRLTVL.

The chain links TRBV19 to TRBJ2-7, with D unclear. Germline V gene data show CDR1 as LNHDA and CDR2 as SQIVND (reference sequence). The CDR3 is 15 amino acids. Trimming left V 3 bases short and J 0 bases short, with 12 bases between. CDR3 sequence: CASSIRGRTSYEQYF. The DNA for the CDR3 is TGTGCCAGTAGTATCCGAGGAAGAACCTCCTACGAGCAGTACTTC.

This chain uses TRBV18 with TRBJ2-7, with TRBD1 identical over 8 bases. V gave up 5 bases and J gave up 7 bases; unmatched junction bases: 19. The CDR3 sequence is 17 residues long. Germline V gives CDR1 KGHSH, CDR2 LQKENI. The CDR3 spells CASSSTTGETLLGEQYF. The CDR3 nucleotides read TGTGCCAGCTCATCCACGACAGGGGAAACCCTTCTAGGGGAGCAGTACTTC. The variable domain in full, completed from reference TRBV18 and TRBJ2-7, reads NAGVMQNPRHLVRRRGQEARLRCSPMKGHSHVYWYRQLPEEGLKFMVYLQKENIIDESGMPKERFSAEFPKEGPSILRIQQVVRGDSAAYFCASSSTTGETLLGEQYFGPGTRLTVT.

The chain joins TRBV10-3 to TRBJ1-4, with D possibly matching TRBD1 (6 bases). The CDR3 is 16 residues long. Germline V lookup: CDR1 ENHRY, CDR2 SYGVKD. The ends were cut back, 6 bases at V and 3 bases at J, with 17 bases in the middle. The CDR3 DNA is TGTGCCATCAGCATCCAGCGTCCAGGGGCTAATGAAAAACTGTTTTTT. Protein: CAISIQRPGANEKLFF.

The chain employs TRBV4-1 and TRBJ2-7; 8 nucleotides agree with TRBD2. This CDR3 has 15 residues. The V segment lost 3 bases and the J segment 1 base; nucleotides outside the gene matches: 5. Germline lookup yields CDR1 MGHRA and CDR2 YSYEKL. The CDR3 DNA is TGCGCCAGCAGCCACCCACCGGGGGGGTCCTACGAGCAGTACTTC. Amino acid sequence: CASSHPPGGSYEQYF.

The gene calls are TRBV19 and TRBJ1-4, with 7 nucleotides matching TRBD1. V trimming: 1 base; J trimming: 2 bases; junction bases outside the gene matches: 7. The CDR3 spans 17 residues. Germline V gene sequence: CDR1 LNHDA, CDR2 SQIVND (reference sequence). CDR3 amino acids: CASSIGATGSTNEKLFF. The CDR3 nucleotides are TGTGCCAGTAGTATAGGGGCGACAGGGTCGACTAATGAAAAACTGTTTTTT. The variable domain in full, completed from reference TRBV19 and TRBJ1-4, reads DGGITQSPKYLFRKEGQNVTLSCEQNLNHDAMYWYRQDPGQGLRLIYYSQIVNDFQKGDIAEGYSVSREKKESFPLTVTSAQKNPTAFYLCASSIGATGSTNEKLFFGSGTQLSVL.

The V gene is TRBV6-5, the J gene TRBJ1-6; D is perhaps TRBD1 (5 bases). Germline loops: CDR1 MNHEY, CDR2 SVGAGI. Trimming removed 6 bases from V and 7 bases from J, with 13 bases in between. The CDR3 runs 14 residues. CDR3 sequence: CASRRTPINSPLHF. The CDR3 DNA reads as TGTGCCAGCAGGCGGACACCTATCAATTCACCCCTCCACTTT.

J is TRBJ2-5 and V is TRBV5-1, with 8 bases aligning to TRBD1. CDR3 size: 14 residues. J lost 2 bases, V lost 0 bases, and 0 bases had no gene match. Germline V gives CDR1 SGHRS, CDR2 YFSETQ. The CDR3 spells CASSLDRGQETQYF. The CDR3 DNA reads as TGCGCCAGCAGCTTGGACAGGGGGCAAGAGACCCAGTACTTC.

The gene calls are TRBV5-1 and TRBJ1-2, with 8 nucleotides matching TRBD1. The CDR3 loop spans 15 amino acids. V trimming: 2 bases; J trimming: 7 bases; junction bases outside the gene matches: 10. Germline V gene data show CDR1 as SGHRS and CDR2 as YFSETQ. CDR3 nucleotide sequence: TGCGCCAGCAGCTTCCAGGGGGCGGATTCGGGTGGCTACACCTTC. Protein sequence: CASSFQGADSGGYTF.

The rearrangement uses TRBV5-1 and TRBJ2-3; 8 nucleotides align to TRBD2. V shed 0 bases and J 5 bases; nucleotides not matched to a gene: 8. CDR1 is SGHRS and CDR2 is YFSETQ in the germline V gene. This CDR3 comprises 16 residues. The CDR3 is CASSLDGSGTGDTQYF. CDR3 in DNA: TGCGCCAGCAGCTTGGATGGTAGCGGGACGGGAGATACGCAGTATTTT.

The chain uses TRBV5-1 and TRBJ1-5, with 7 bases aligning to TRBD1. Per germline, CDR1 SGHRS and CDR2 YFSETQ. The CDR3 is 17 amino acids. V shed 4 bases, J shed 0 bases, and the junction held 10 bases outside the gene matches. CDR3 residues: CASSPGQPRYSNQPQHF. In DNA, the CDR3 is TGCGCCAGCAGCCCGGGACAGCCCAGATATAGCAATCAGCCCCAGCATTTT.

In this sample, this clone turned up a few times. In DNA form, the CDR3 reads TGTGCCAGCAGCGTAGAGCCGGGAGACTATGGCTACACCTTC. It translates to CASSVEPGDYGYTF. The gene calls are TRBV9 and TRBJ1-2; no firm D call. CDR3 size: 14 residues. Germline assignment: CDR1 SGDLS and CDR2 YYNGEE. Trimming removed 0 bases at V and 3 bases at J, with 9 bases between.

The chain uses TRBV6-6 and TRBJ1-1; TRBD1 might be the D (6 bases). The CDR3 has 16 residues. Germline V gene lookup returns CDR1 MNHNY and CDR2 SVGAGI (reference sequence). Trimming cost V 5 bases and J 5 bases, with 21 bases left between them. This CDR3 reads CASSRGGFGGRTEAFF. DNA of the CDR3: TGTGCCAGCAGTAGGGGGGGGTTTGGGGGACGGACTGAAGCTTTCTTT.

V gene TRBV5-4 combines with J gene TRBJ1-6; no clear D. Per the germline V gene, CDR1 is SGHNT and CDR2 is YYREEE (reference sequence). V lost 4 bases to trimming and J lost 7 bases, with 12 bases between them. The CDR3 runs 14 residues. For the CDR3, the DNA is TGTGCCAGCAGCGAGGGCCTTAACAATTCACCCCTCCACTTT. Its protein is CASSEGLNNSPLHF.

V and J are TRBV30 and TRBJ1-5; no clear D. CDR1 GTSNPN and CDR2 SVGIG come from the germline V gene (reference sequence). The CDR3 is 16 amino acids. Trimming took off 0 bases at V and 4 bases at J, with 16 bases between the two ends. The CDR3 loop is CAWSVNRGGRNQPQHF. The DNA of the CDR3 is TGTGCCTGGAGTGTAAACCGGGGAGGGCGGAATCAGCCCCAGCATTTT.

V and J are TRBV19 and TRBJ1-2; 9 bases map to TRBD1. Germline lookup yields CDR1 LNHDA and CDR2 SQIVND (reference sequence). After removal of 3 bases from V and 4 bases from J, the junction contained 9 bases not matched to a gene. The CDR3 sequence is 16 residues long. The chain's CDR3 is CASSIPGTGTIYGYTF. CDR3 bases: TGTGCCAGTAGTATTCCTGGGACAGGGACCATCTATGGCTACACCTTC. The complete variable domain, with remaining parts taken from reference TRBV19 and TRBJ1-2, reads DGGITQSPKYLFRKEGQNVTLSCEQNLNHDAMYWYRQDPGQGLRLIYYSQIVNDFQKGDIAEGYSVSREKKESFPLTVTSAQKNPTAFYLCASSIPGTGTIYGYTFGSGTRLTVV.

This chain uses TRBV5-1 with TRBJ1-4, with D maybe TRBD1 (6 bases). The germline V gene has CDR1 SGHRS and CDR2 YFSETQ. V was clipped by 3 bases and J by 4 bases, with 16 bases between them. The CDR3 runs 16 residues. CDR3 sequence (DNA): TGCGCCAGCAGCTGGGGACACTCAACCTATAATGAAAAACTGTTTTTT. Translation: CASSWGHSTYNEKLFF.

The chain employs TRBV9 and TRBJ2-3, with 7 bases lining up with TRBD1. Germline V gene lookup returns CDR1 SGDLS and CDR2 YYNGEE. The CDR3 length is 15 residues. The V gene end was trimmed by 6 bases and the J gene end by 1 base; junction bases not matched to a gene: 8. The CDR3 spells CASTPRQGGTDTQYF. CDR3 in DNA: TGTGCCAGCACCCCCCGACAGGGTGGCACAGATACGCAGTATTTT.

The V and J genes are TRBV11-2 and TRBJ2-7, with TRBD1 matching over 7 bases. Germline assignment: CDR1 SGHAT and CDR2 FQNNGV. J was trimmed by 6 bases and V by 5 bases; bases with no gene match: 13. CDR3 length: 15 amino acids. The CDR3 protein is CASSPRGGPGSEQYF. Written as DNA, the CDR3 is TGTGCCAGCAGCCCGAGAGGGGGCCCAGGCTCCGAGCAGTACTTC. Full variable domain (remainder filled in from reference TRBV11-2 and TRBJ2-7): EAGVAQSPRYKIIEKRQSVAFWCNPISGHATLYWYQQILGQGPKLLIQFQNNGVVDDSQLPKDRFSAERLKGVDSTLKIQPAKLEDSAVYLCASSPRGGPGSEQYFGPGTRLTVT.

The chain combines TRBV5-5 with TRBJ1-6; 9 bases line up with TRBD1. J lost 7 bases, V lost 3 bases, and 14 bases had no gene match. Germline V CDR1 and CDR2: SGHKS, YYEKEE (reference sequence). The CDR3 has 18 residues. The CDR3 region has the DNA TGTGCCAGCAGCTGGAGGACGGGACAGGGTGACACGAATTCACCCCTCCACTTT. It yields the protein CASSWRTGQGDTNSPLHF.

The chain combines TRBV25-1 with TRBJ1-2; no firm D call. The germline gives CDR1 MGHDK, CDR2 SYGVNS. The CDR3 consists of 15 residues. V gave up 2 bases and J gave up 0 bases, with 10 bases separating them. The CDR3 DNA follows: TGTGCCAGCAGTGAAAGTGGTACGGCTAACTATGGCTACACCTTC. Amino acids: CASSESGTANYGYTF.

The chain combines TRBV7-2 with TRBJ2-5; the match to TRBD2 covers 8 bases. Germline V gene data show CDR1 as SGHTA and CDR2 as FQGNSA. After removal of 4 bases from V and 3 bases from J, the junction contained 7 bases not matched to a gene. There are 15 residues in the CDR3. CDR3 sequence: CASSSQGLVEETQYF. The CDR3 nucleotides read TGTGCCAGCAGCTCACAGGGACTAGTAGAAGAGACCCAGTACTTC. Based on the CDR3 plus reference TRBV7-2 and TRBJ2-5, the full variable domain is GAGVSQSPSNKVTEKGKDVELRCDPISGHTALYWYRQSLGQGLEFLIYFQGNSAPDKSGLPSDRFSAERTGGSVSTLTIQRTQQEDSAVYLCASSSQGLVEETQYFGPGTRLLVL.

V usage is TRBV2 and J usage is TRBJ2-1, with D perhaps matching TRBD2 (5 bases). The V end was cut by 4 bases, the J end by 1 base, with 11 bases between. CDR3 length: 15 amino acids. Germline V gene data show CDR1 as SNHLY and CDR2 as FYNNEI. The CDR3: CASSGTGYSYNEQFF. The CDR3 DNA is TGTGCCAGCAGTGGGACGGGATATTCCTACAATGAGCAGTTCTTC.

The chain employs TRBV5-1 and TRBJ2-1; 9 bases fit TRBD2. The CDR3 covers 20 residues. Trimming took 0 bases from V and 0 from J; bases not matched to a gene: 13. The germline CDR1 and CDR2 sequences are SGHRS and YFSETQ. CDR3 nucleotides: TGCGCCAGCAGCTTGGTGGAGACTAGCGGTGTTACGAGCTCCTACAATGAGCAGTTCTTC. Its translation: CASSLVETSGVTSSYNEQFF.

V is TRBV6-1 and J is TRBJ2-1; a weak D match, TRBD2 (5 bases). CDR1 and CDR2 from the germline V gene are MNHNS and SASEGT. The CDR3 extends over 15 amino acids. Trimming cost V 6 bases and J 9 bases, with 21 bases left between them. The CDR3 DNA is TGTGCCAGCAGCCCCGTCCAACTAGTTCTCGGTGAGCAGTTCTTC. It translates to CASSPVQLVLGEQFF.

The CDR3 loop reads CASSSRPSGTSTDTQYF. The CDR3 DNA is TGTGCCAGTAGTTCTCGTCCTAGCGGGACTAGCACAGATACGCAGTATTTT. The rearrangement links TRBV19 to TRBJ2-3, with 9 bases identical to TRBD2. CDR3 length: 17 residues. V shed 5 bases, J shed 0 bases, and the junction held 9 bases outside the gene matches. Germline CDR1 is LNHDA and CDR2 is SQIVND (reference sequence).

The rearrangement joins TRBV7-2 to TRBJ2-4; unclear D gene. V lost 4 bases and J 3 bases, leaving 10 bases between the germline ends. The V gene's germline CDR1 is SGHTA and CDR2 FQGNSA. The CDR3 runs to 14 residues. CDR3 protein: CASSSMGLKNIQYF. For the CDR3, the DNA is TGTGCCAGCAGCTCCATGGGCCTCAAAAACATTCAGTACTTC. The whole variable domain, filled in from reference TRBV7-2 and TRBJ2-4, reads GAGVSQSPSNKVTEKGKDVELRCDPISGHTALYWYRQSLGQGLEFLIYFQGNSAPDKSGLPSDRFSAERTGGSVSTLTIQRTQQEDSAVYLCASSSMGLKNIQYFGAGTRLSVL.

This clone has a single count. The DNA of the CDR3 is TGTGCCAGCAGTTACTCGGCGGGGGTGCAAGATACGCAGTATTTT. This encodes CASSYSAGVQDTQYF. This chain links TRBV6-5 with TRBJ2-3; 7 nucleotides match TRBD2. With V trimmed by 0 bases and J by 5 bases, 5 bases remained unmatched. CDR3 length: 15 residues. Germline V CDR1 and CDR2: MNHEY, SVGAGI.